This T cell receptor beta chain was documented in a study of cytotoxic CD8 clonotypes in ibrutinib-treated CLL. Trimming shortened V by 0 bases and J by 5 bases, and 13 bases separated the two germline ends. Germline values: CDR1 LGHNA, CDR2 YNFKEQ. The length of the CDR3 is 16 residues. Only in-frame clones appear in the TCRdb table, and some are missing; sequencing was by immunoSEQ multiplex PCR. Of about 4,200 clones listed, about 83% are singletons. This material consisted of PBMCs, taken before ibrutinib treatment. V and J are TRBV4-2 and TRBJ2-2, with TRBD2 as a possible D gene (5 bases). The sequence was collected from a human donor with chronic lymphocytic leukemia. The DNA of the CDR3 is TGTGCCAGCAGCCAAGAAGCTAGCTTAAAAACCGGGGAGCTGTTTTTT. Its protein is CASSQEASLKTGELFF.